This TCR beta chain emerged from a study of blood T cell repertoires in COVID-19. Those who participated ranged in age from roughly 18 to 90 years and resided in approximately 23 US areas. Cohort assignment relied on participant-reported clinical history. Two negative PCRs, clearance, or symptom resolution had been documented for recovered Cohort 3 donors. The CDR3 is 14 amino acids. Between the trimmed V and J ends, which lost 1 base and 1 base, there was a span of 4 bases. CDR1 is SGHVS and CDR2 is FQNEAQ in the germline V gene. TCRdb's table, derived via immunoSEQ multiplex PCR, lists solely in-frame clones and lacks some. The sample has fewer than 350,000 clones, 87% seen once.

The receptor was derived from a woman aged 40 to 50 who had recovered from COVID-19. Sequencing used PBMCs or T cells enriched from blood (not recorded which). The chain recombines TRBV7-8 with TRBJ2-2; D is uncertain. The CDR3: CASSLDRNTGELFF. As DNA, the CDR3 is TGTGCCAGCAGCTTAGACAGGAACACCGGGGAGCTGTTTTTT.